The text below deals with one TCR beta chain. This record comes from a study of blood T cell repertoires in COVID-19. Study details: Samples taken during acute and convalescent COVID-19 were collected in the United States, Italy and Spain.

The protocol was immunoSEQ multiplex PCR, while the TCRdb copy is restricted to in-frame clones and leaves out a portion. Here the sample spans 150,000 to 200,000 clones, about 80% being singletons. From germline, CDR1 is ENHRY and CDR2 SYGVKD. The CDR3 sequence is 15 residues long. V lost 6 bases, J lost 3 bases, and 17 bases lay in between. Source material: peripheral blood. The V call is TRBV10-3, the J call TRBJ1-1, with D unresolved. The clonotype originates from an elderly woman with acute or convalescent COVID-19. CDR3 sequence (DNA): TGTGCCATCAGGCGGGTCCTAACGATGGACACTGAAGCTTTCTTT. Amino acids: CAIRRVLTMDTEAFF.